The sequence of this T cell receptor beta chain was determined in a study of blood T cell repertoires in COVID-19. The overall study: Italy, Spain and the United States were the sources of the convalescent and acute COVID-19 samples. T cells, B-cell-depleted T cells, or PBMCs provided the cDNA or gDNA that served as material.

Original handling: Reference gene primer amplification in the assay estimated nucleated cell counts. Here immunoSEQ multiplex PCR was the method, and the copy in TCRdb shows in-frame clones only, minus some. V and J calls and clone size are as listed in that table; D and trimming were resolved from the DNA. The sample has roughly 130,000 clones; roughly 80% are singletons. The CDR3 is 14 residues long. CDR1 and CDR2 (germline): LNHDA, SQIVND (reference sequence). V lost 5 bases and J lost 6; bases outside the gene matches: 2. This receptor was identified in a woman in her 30s who had recovered from COVID-19. The chain combines TRBV19 with TRBJ2-7; 15 nucleotides line up with TRBD2. The sequenced sample was peripheral blood. Here the CDR3 reads CASSPGLAGGEQYF. CDR3 coding DNA: TGTGCCAGTAGTCCGGGACTAGCGGGAGGCGAGCAGTACTTC.